This TCR beta chain was identified during a study of shared clonotypes between healthy human individuals. Whole-study context: Two female and three male donors aged 18 to 49 were enrolled.

The CDR3 is made up of 13 amino acids. Looked up from germline, CDR1 is MNHEY and CDR2 is SVGAGI. This clone was picked up one time. This may come from a read error, since a much larger clone is one base off. Libraries were prepared by immunoSEQ multiplex PCR; TCRdb keeps only in-frame clonotypes and omits some of them. The sample gives 300,000 or so clones, over 65% of which show up once; about 9.4% is in the top ten. The sequence was collected from a man aged 30 to 45 in good health. Sequencing used memory CD4+ T cells sorted from blood. The subset denotes: CD45RA-negative fraction. V gene TRBV6-5 combines with J gene TRBJ1-1; 7 bases line up with TRBD1. CDR3 DNA: TGTGCCAGCAGTCAACAGGGGAACACTGAAGTTTTCTTT. Its protein product is CASSQQGNTEVFF.